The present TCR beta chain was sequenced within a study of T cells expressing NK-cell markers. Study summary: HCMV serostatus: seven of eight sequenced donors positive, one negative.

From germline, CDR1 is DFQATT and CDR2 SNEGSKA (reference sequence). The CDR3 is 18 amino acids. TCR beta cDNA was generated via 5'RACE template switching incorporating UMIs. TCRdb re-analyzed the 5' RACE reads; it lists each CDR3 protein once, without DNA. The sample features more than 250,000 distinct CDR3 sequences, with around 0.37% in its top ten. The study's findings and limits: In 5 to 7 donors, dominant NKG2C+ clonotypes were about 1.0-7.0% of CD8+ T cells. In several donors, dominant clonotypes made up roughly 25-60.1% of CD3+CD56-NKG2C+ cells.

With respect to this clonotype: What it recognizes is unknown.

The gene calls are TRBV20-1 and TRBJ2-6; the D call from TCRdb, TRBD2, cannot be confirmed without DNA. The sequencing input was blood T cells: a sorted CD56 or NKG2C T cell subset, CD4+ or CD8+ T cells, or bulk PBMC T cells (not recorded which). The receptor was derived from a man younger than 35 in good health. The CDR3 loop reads CSATRPLAGPYGANVLTF.